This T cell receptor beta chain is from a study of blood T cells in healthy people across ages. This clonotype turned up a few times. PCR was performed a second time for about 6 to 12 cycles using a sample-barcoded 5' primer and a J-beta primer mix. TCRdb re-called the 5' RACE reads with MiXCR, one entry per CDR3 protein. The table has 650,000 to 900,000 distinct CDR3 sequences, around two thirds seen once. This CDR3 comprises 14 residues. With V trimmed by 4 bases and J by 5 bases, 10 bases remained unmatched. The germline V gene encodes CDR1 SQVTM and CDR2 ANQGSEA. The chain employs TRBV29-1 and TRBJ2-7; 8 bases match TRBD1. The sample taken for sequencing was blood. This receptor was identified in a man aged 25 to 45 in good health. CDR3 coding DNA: TGCAGCGTTGTGTTATGGGGGACAGGAGACGAGCAGTACTTC. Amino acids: CSVVLWGTGDEQYF.